One and the same sample provided the 30 T cell receptor beta chains below, sequenced in a study of blood T cell repertoires in COVID-19. Repertoires were generated with immunoSEQ multiplex PCR, while TCRdb's copy carries only in-frame clones and drops some. The data contain some 89,000 clones, 65% to 85% of them seen just once; the ten biggest clones take up approximately 11%. The specimen was peripheral blood. The receptors were gathered from a man aged 65 to 85 with acute or convalescent COVID-19.

The rearrangement links TRBV6-5 to TRBJ1-2; unclear D gene. V was trimmed by 6 bases and J by 8 bases, leaving 16 bases between them. Germline V gene sequence: CDR1 MNHEY, CDR2 SVGAGI. This CDR3 spans 13 amino acids. The CDR3 spells CASRPGSMEGYTF. The DNA of the CDR3 is TGTGCCAGCAGGCCCGGGTCCATGGAGGGCTACACCTTC.

V usage is TRBV7-2 and J usage is TRBJ2-1; D may be TRBD2 (6 bases). CDR3 length: 12 amino acids. The germline CDR1 and CDR2 sequences are SGHTA and FQGNSA. V lost 2 bases to trimming and J lost 9 bases, with 8 bases between them. This chain's CDR3 is CASSLLGGEQFF. In nucleotides, the CDR3 is TGTGCCAGCAGCTTATTGGGGGGTGAGCAGTTCTTC.

This clone was observed a few times. The chain has TRBV4-2 and TRBJ1-5; D remains ambiguous. V lost 4 bases and J 0 bases, leaving 7 bases between the germline ends. The CDR3 is 14 amino acids. Per the germline V gene, CDR1 is LGHNA and CDR2 is YNFKEQ. The CDR3 loop reads CASSPLYSNQPQHF. DNA of the CDR3: TGTGCCAGCAGCCCACTATATAGCAATCAGCCCCAGCATTTT.

The chain couples TRBV14 to TRBJ1-1, with D possibly being TRBD1 (5 bases). The V end was cut by 0 bases, the J end by 1 base, with 18 bases between. In germline, CDR1 is SGHDN, CDR2 FVKESK. CDR3 length equals 18 residues. The CDR3 protein is CASSQDLVGPTENTEAFF. CDR3 in DNA: TGTGCCAGCAGCCAAGATTTAGTAGGACCGACAGAGAACACTGAAGCTTTCTTT.

The chain joins TRBV5-6 to TRBJ1-6; D is possibly TRBD1 (6 bases). V lost 3 bases, J lost 10 bases, and 17 bases lay in between. The CDR3 has 15 residues. From germline, CDR1 is SGHDT and CDR2 YYEEEE. CDR3 amino acids: CASSSGWGLKSPLHF. CDR3 nucleotides: TGTGCCAGCAGCTCCGGTTGGGGGCTTAAATCACCCCTCCACTTT.

The J gene is TRBJ1-6, the V gene TRBV5-1; TRBD1 is a possible D gene (5 bases). CDR3 length: 14 amino acids. CDR1 SGHRS and CDR2 YFSETQ come from the germline V gene. Trimming took off 0 bases at V and 10 bases at J, with 11 bases between the two ends. CDR3 region: CASSLAQGDSPLHF. As DNA, the CDR3 is TGCGCCAGCAGCTTGGCCCAGGGTGACTCACCCCTCCACTTT.

The chain has TRBV2 and TRBJ1-5; D not resolved. The CDR3 covers 15 residues. Germline V gives CDR1 SNHLY, CDR2 FYNNEI. Trimming cost V 4 bases and J 0 bases, with 10 bases left between them. The CDR3 coding sequence is TGTGCCAGCAGTGTTGAGATCAATAGCAATCAGCCCCAGCATTTT. Translating it yields CASSVEINSNQPQHF.

The rearrangement links TRBV18 to TRBJ1-2, with 7 bases identical to TRBD1. J lost 6 bases, V lost 5 bases, and 3 bases had no gene match. The CDR3 is 12 residues long. Looked up from germline, CDR1 is KGHSH and CDR2 is LQKENI. CDR3: CASSIRGDGYTF. CDR3 DNA sequence: TGTGCCAGCTCAATCAGGGGGGATGGCTACACCTTC.

The chain is built from TRBV5-4 and TRBJ2-1, with TRBD2 matching over 7 bases. CDR1 and CDR2 (germline): SGHNT, YYREEE (reference sequence). The CDR3 spans 15 residues. Trimming took 0 bases from V and 4 from J; bases not matched to a gene: 4. For the CDR3, the DNA is TGTGCCAGCAGCTTGGCTACTAGCGATTACAATGAGCAGTTCTTC. Residues: CASSLATSDYNEQFF.

This clone was picked up a small number of times. The chain is built from TRBV28 and TRBJ1-6; tentatively, D is TRBD1 (5 bases). V lost 10 bases, J lost 6 bases, and 25 bases lay in between. Germline V gene data show CDR1 as MDHEN and CDR2 as SYDVKM. The CDR3 has 17 residues. The CDR3 region has the DNA TGTGCCATTGGACGGCAGGAATGGATACAGGCTAATTCACCCCTCCACTTT. Translation: CAIGRQEWIQANSPLHF.

The rearrangement links TRBV14 to TRBJ1-3; no clear D gene. The CDR3 sequence is 15 residues long. Germline assignment: CDR1 SGHDN and CDR2 FVKESK. V was clipped by 1 base and J by 0 bases, with 7 bases between them. In nucleotides, the CDR3 is TGTGCCAGCAGCCAAGGCAGGTACTCTGGAAACACCATATATTTT. Its protein product is CASSQGRYSGNTIYF.

This clone was detected a few times. CDR3 protein: CASSPYRGRGTEAFF. CDR3 in DNA: TGTGCCAGCTCACCGTACAGGGGTAGGGGCACTGAAGCTTTCTTT. The rearrangement joins TRBV18 to TRBJ1-1; TRBD1 matches at 7 bases. The ends lost 3 bases at V and 4 bases at J; junction bases unmatched: 8. Germline assignment: CDR1 KGHSH and CDR2 LQKENI. The CDR3 spans 15 residues.

V usage is TRBV6-1 and J usage is TRBJ1-3, with D unclear. This CDR3 comprises 15 residues. Looked up from germline, CDR1 is MNHNS and CDR2 is SASEGT. The V and J ends lost 2 bases and 0 bases respectively, with 8 bases between them. This chain's CDR3 is CASSENFFSGNTIYF. CDR3 coding DNA: TGTGCCAGCAGTGAAAACTTTTTCTCTGGAAACACCATATATTTT.

This clone was found a few times. This chain connects TRBV19 to TRBJ1-2; no clear D gene. CDR3 length equals 12 residues. The germline CDR1 and CDR2 sequences are LNHDA and SQIVND (reference sequence). V lost 7 bases and J lost 3, with 9 bases in between. The CDR3 nucleotides read TGTGCCAGTAAGCAGGATTACTATGGCTACACCTTC. It translates to CASKQDYYGYTF.

J is TRBJ1-1 and V is TRBV5-1; unclear D gene. Germline loops: CDR1 SGHRS, CDR2 YFSETQ. CDR3 length: 15 amino acids. Trimming stripped 0 bases from V and 2 bases from J, with 11 bases between. CDR3 in amino acids: CASSLGGGFNTEAFF. The CDR3 nucleotides read TGCGCCAGCAGCTTGGGGGGAGGCTTCAACACTGAAGCTTTCTTT.

This clone appeared a few times. CDR3 nucleotides: TGTGCCAGCGGGGGGGCTGGGGCCAACGTCCTGACTTTC. It yields the protein CASGGAGANVLTF. The rearrangement links TRBV2 to TRBJ2-6; 7 nucleotides align to TRBD2. Germline CDR1 reads SNHLY; CDR2 reads FYNNEI. This CDR3 has 13 residues. Losses at the gene ends were 8 bases for V and 2 bases for J; bases not matched to a gene: 0.

V gene TRBV5-4 combines with J gene TRBJ2-5; maybe TRBD2 (5 bases). Germline V gene data show CDR1 as SGHNT and CDR2 as YYREEE (reference sequence). This CDR3 has 14 residues. V was trimmed by 2 bases and J by 0 bases, leaving 8 bases between them. CDR3 sequence reads: CASSFPGYQETQYF. Here the CDR3 DNA reads TGTGCCAGCAGCTTTCCGGGGTACCAAGAGACCCAGTACTTC.

The chain is built from TRBV29-1 and TRBJ1-5; TRBD1 might be the D (6 bases). Germline V CDR1 and CDR2: SQVTM, ANQGSEA. Trimming took off 4 bases at V and 3 bases at J, with 16 bases between the two ends. The CDR3 covers 15 residues. The DNA for the CDR3 is TGCAGCGTTGGCTGGGGCAGGGGCTACAATCAGCCCCAGCATTTT. As protein: CSVGWGRGYNQPQHF.

The J gene is TRBJ1-1, the V gene TRBV7-9, with TRBD1 as a possible D gene (5 bases). CDR1 SEHNR and CDR2 FQNEAQ come from the germline V gene (reference sequence). V lost 5 bases, J lost 0 bases, and 13 bases lay in between. The CDR3 extends over 15 amino acids. CDR3 coding DNA: TGTGCCAGCAGCCCACACAGGACCTTGAACACTGAAGCTTTCTTT. Amino acid sequence: CASSPHRTLNTEAFF.

CDR3 protein: CASSLVGRMNTEAFF. The CDR3 bases are TGCGCCAGCAGCTTGGTGGGCAGGATGAACACTGAAGCTTTCTTT. V usage is TRBV5-1 and J usage is TRBJ1-1, with unresolved D. The CDR3 runs to 15 residues. The germline CDR1 and CDR2 sequences are SGHRS and YFSETQ. Trimming shortened V by 0 bases and J by 0 bases, and 9 bases separated the two germline ends. Using reference TRBV5-1 and TRBJ1-1 for the parts outside the CDR3, the full variable domain is KAGVTQTPRYLIKTRGQQVTLSCSPISGHRSVSWYQQTPGQGLQFLFEYFSETQRNKGNFPGRFSGRQFSNSRSEMNVSTLELGDSALYLCASSLVGRMNTEAFFGQGTRLTVV.

The chain combines TRBV4-1 with TRBJ1-5, with 10 bases that match TRBD1. The CDR3 is 16 residues long. V dropped 3 bases and J dropped 1; count of bases not matched to a gene: 3. CDR1 is MGHRA and CDR2 is YSYEKL in the germline V gene. The CDR3 bases are TGCGCCAGCAGCCACACGGACAGGGGGAGCAATCAGCCCCAGCATTTT. It translates to CASSHTDRGSNQPQHF.

The CDR3 is CASRPGREDGYTF. The DNA of the CDR3 is TGTGCCAGTCGCCCGGGCAGGGAGGATGGCTACACCTTC. The rearrangement joins TRBV12-3 or TRBV12-4 to TRBJ1-2; TRBD1 might be the D (5 bases). The CDR3 consists of 13 residues. V was pared by 9 bases and J by 6 bases, with 17 bases between.

The chain links TRBV4-1 to TRBJ1-1; TRBD1 matches at 7 bases. V dropped 4 bases and J dropped 0; count of bases not matched to a gene: 5. The CDR3 covers 15 residues. Germline lookup yields CDR1 MGHRA and CDR2 YSYEKL. CDR3 DNA: TGCGCCAGCAGCCTCCCGGGACAGATGAACACTGAAGCTTTCTTT. Protein: CASSLPGQMNTEAFF.

This chain links TRBV4-1 with TRBJ2-2, with 7 bases fitting TRBD1. This CDR3 is 16 amino acids long. The germline CDR1 and CDR2 sequences are MGHRA and YSYEKL. The V and J ends lost 1 base and 6 bases, in that order; junction bases with no gene match: 8. The CDR3 nucleotides read TGCGCCAGCAGCCAAGGACTGAGACAGGGTGCCGGGGAGCTGTTTTTT. It is translated as CASSQGLRQGAGELFF.

DNA of the CDR3: TGCGCCAGCAGCCCGGGACAACCGAACACCGGGGAGCTGTTTTTT. This gives the protein CASSPGQPNTGELFF. This chain connects TRBV5-1 to TRBJ2-2, with a possible D match to TRBD1 (6 bases). The germline V and J ends were trimmed by 4 bases and 0 bases, with 10 bases remaining between them. The CDR3 totals 15 residues. Germline V gene lookup returns CDR1 SGHRS and CDR2 YFSETQ.

V is TRBV4-1 and J is TRBJ1-2; D is possibly TRBD1 (6 bases). CDR3 length: 16 residues. Deletions cut 0 bases from V and 3 bases from J, with 14 bases between. In germline, CDR1 is MGHRA, CDR2 YSYEKL. CDR3 nucleotide sequence: TGCGCCAGCAGCCAAGATCTTTTCCGGACAGACTATGGCTACACCTTC. Residues: CASSQDLFRTDYGYTF.

V gene TRBV6-6 combines with J gene TRBJ1-5; 8 nucleotides match TRBD1. Germline V CDR1 and CDR2: MNHNY, SVGAGI (reference sequence). CDR3 length equals 14 residues. Unmatched junction bases numbered 2, after V lost 5 bases and J lost 2 bases. CDR3 region: CASSQGAGNQPQHF. The DNA of the CDR3 is TGTGCCAGCAGTCAGGGGGCCGGCAATCAGCCCCAGCATTTT.

This clone was counted only a few times. This sequence joins TRBV10-3 and TRBJ1-3; no clear D. Germline V CDR1 and CDR2: ENHRY, SYGVKD. CDR3 length: 11 amino acids. V lost 7 bases and J lost 1, with 2 bases in between. CDR3 bases: TGTGCCATCACTTCTGGAAACACCATATATTTT. Its protein product is CAITSGNTIYF.

CDR3 region: CASSLGAGGLKSSYNEQFF. DNA of the CDR3: TGTGCCAGCAGCCTGGGAGCGGGGGGTCTGAAGAGCTCCTACAATGAGCAGTTCTTC. The chain couples TRBV11-3 to TRBJ2-1; 9 positions match TRBD2. The V and J ends lost 5 bases and 0 bases, in that order; junction bases with no gene match: 14. The CDR3 runs to 19 residues. Germline CDR1 SGHNT, CDR2 YENEEA.

The V call is TRBV10-1, the J call TRBJ2-5, with D unclear. Deletions cut 0 bases from V and 5 bases from J, with 10 bases between. The germline gives CDR1 WNHNN, CDR2 SYGVQD (reference sequence). The CDR3 extends over 14 amino acids. The CDR3 coding sequence is TGCGCCAGCAGTGAGTCGGCAGTAACGGAGACCCAGTACTTC. Protein sequence: CASSESAVTETQYF.